This is a list of T cell receptor beta chains from one sample in a study of T cells after yellow fever vaccination. A single record per CDR3 protein comes from TCRdb applying MiXCR to the 5' RACE reads. The sample holds about 300,000 distinct CDR3 sequences, 6.8% seen once. Specimen: PBMCs, collected around 45 days after the first yellow fever vaccination. These receptors came from a man aged 18 to 30 who received the YFV17D yellow fever vaccine. Both conserved end residues are part of each CDR3. Fields, in order: CDR3 DNA, CDR3 protein, clone size, V gene, D gene, J gene. The D gene is left open where the match is weak. Not all rows give a size; the values are once, few, many and, for expanded clones, a class.

DNA: TGCAGTGCCTTTAGCGGGGGCCCAGATACGCAGTATTTT; CDR3: CSAFSGGPDTQYF; size: -; V: TRBV20-1; D: TRBD2; J: TRBJ2-3
DNA: TGTGCCAGCAGCATTGGGGGCAGGGGTTACACCGGGGAGCTGTTTTTT; CDR3: CASSIGGRGYTGELFF; size: -; V: TRBV5-4; D: -; J: TRBJ2-2
DNA: TGTGCCAGCAGCTTAGACCCTGGGGGCCTAAGTGAGCAGTTCTTC; CDR3: CASSLDPGGLSEQFF; size: many; V: TRBV7-6; D: -; J: TRBJ2-1
DNA: TGTGCCAGCTCACCACCGCAGGGGAGTCAGACCCAGTACTTC; CDR3: CASSPPQGSQTQYF; size: -; V: TRBV18; D: -; J: TRBJ2-5
DNA: TGCAGTGCTAGACGGTCGAACACTGAAGCTTTCTTT; CDR3: CSARRSNTEAFF; size: few; V: TRBV20-1; D: -; J: TRBJ1-1
DNA: TGTGCCAGCAGTTACTCTGGGACAGGGATCTACGAGCAGTACTTC; CDR3: CASSYSGTGIYEQYF; size: many; V: TRBV6-5; D: TRBD1; J: TRBJ2-7
DNA: TGCGCCAGCAGCCCCTATGACGTTTCTTCCTACGAGCAGTACTTC; CDR3: CASSPYDVSSYEQYF; size: few; V: TRBV5-1; D: -; J: TRBJ2-7
DNA: TGCAGCGCCCGGGGACAGGGGGTCAATTCACCCCTCCACTTT; CDR3: CSARGQGVNSPLHF; size: few; V: TRBV29-1; D: TRBD1; J: TRBJ1-6
DNA: TGTGCCAGCAGTACCCGCCCGTTCGGGGATTTGGGTGAAAAACTGTTTTTT; CDR3: CASSTRPFGDLGEKLFF; size: few; V: TRBV6-2/TRBV6-3; D: -; J: TRBJ1-4
DNA: TGTGCCAGCAGCCTTACTTCAAAATTCACAGATACGCAGTATTTT; CDR3: CASSLTSKFTDTQYF; size: few; V: TRBV28; D: -; J: TRBJ2-3
DNA: TGTGCCACTCAAGGCGATAGCAATCAGCCCCAGCATTTT; CDR3: CATQGDSNQPQHF; size: few; V: TRBV24-1; D: -; J: TRBJ1-5
DNA: TGTGCCAGCAGCAATAACCCAGGATACACCGGGGAGCTGTTTTTT; CDR3: CASSNNPGYTGELFF; size: many; V: TRBV7-2; D: -; J: TRBJ2-2